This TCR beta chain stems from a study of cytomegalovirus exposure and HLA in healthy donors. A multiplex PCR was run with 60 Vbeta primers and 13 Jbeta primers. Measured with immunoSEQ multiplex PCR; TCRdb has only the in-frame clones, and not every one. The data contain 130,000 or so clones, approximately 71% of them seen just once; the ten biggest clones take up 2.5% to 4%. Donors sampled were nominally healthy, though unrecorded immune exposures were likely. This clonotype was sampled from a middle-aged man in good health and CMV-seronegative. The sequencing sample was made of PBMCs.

The CDR3: CSFAGGVETQYF. The CDR3, as DNA: TGCAGCTTCGCTGGGGGGGTAGAGACCCAGTACTTC. The chain recombines TRBV29-1 with TRBJ2-5, with TRBD2 matching 7 bases. CDR3 length: 12 residues. Unmatched junction bases numbered 7, after V lost 8 bases and J lost 4 bases. CDR1 SQVTM and CDR2 ANQGSEA come from the germline V gene.